Listed below are T cell receptor beta chains from one sample, sequenced in a study of blood T cell repertoires in COVID-19. Here immunoSEQ multiplex PCR was the method, and the copy in TCRdb shows in-frame clones only, minus some. In the table there are approximately 15,000 clones, about 89% of which are singletons. Sample: peripheral blood. Every receptor here comes from a human donor in a cohort sampled during active COVID-19. Each CDR3 is given with its conserved first and last residue. A D gene is named only where the DNA matches it firmly. Only part of the rows carry a size: once, few, many, or a class if the clone is expanded.

TRBV7-9	TRBJ2-7	TRBD1	NA	CASSSYEETGGKQYF	TGTGCCAGCAGCTCATATGAAGAGACAGGGGGGAAGCAGTACTTC
TRBV12-3/TRBV12-4	TRBJ1-2	NA	few	CASGQGYGYTF	TGTGCCAGCGGGCAGGGTTATGGCTACACCTTC
TRBV6-4	TRBJ1-4	NA	NA	CAILPPGGSTATNEKLFF	TGTGCCATCTTACCTCCGGGAGGTTCGACGGCAACTAATGAAAAACTGTTTTTT
TRBV7-6	TRBJ2-1	TRBD2	NA	CASSLGRGGYNEQFF	TGTGCCAGCAGCTTAGGGCGGGGGGGCTACAATGAGCAGTTCTTC
TRBV19	TRBJ2-3	NA	NA	CASSIDPQGRMTDTQYF	TGTGCCAGTAGTATAGATCCCCAGGGGCGCATGACAGATACGCAGTATTTT
TRBV5-1	TRBJ1-5	NA	NA	CASSLEGGDQPQHF	TGCGCCAGCAGCTTGGAAGGGGGAGATCAGCCCCAGCATTTT
TRBV18	TRBJ2-5	TRBD1	NA	CASTGQEEETQYF	TGTGCCAGCACTGGACAGGAGGAAGAGACCCAGTACTTC
TRBV19	TRBJ1-2	TRBD1	NA	CASSIDWTGAYGYTF	TGTGCCAGTAGTATAGATTGGACAGGGGCCTATGGCTACACCTTC
TRBV4-2	TRBJ2-7	TRBD2	NA	CASSQVGGGTAYEQYF	TGTGCCAGCAGCCAAGTTGGGGGGGGGACGGCCTACGAGCAGTACTTC
TRBV11-1	TRBJ2-5	TRBD1	NA	CASSLEGTGGTETQYF	TGTGCCAGCAGCTTAGAAGGTACAGGGGGAACGGAGACCCAGTACTTC
TRBV11-2	TRBJ1-1	TRBD1	NA	CASSLETGLGAFF	TGTGCCAGCAGCTTAGAGACAGGGTTAGGCGCTTTCTTT
TRBV11-3	TRBJ2-1	TRBD2	NA	CASSSGGASYVEQFF	TGTGCCAGCAGCTCCGGGGGGGCTTCCTATGTAGAGCAGTTCTTC
TRBV4-1	TRBJ2-7	TRBD1	NA	CASSPPTGSYEQYF	TGCGCCAGCAGCCCCCCGACAGGGTCCTACGAGCAGTACTTC
TRBV19	TRBJ1-1	NA	NA	CASSGQRNTEAFF	TGTGCCAGTAGTGGACAGAGGAACACTGAAGCTTTCTTT
TRBV29-1	TRBJ2-1	NA	NA	CSVDVQGTDEQFF	TGCAGCGTTGACGTACAGGGCACTGATGAGCAGTTCTTC
TRBV12-3/TRBV12-4	TRBJ2-7	NA	NA	CASSRTVYEQYF	TGTGCCAGCAGCAGGACAGTCTACGAGCAGTACTTC
TRBV6-1	TRBJ1-6	NA	NA	CASSEAQSSGSPLHF	TGTGCCAGCAGTGAAGCGCAGAGCAGCGGTTCACCCCTCCACTTT
TRBV5-5	TRBJ2-3	NA	NA	CASSHSASTDTQYF	TGTGCCAGCAGCCACTCCGCCTCCACAGATACGCAGTATTTT
TRBV19	TRBJ1-3	TRBD1	NA	CASSHTGGLLSGNTIYF	TGTGCCAGTAGCCACACAGGGGGACTGCTCTCTGGAAACACCATATATTTT
TRBV5-1	TRBJ2-7	TRBD1	NA	CASSFGSTGNEQYF	TGCGCCAGCAGCTTTGGTTCGACAGGGAACGAGCAGTACTTC
TRBV9	TRBJ1-1	TRBD1	NA	CASSLLLTGETEAFF	TGTGCCAGCAGCCTACTGCTTACAGGGGAGACTGAAGCTTTCTTT
TRBV4-2	TRBJ1-3	NA	NA	CASSQDVSFSGNTIYF	TGTGCCAGCAGCCAAGATGTGAGCTTCTCTGGAAACACCATATATTTT
TRBV14	TRBJ1-3	NA	NA	CASSQDFGRGSGNTIYF	TGTGCCAGCAGCCAAGATTTCGGCAGAGGCTCTGGAAACACCATATATTTT
TRBV10-3	TRBJ1-3	NA	NA	CAISAAGTGNTIYF	TGTGCCATCAGTGCAGCCGGGACAGGAAACACCATATATTTT
TRBV10-3	TRBJ2-1	TRBD1	NA	CATGTDILAQFF	TGTGCCACCGGGACAGACATTTTAGCGCAGTTCTTC
TRBV3-1/TRBV3-2	TRBJ2-5	NA	NA	CASSPFRDNQETQYF	TGTGCCAGCAGCCCCTTCCGGGACAACCAAGAGACCCAGTACTTC
TRBV11-3	TRBJ2-2	TRBD1	NA	CASSYGTGNTGELFF	TGTGCCAGCAGCTACGGGACAGGCAACACCGGGGAGCTGTTTTTT
TRBV6-1	TRBJ2-3	TRBD2	NA	CASSEVGNPRGGRRDTQYF	TGTGCCAGCAGTGAAGTGGGAAATCCGCGGGGGGGCAGGAGAGATACGCAGTATTTT
TRBV9	TRBJ2-1	NA	NA	CASSVEGQLYNEQFF	TGTGCCAGCAGCGTAGAAGGACAGCTTTACAATGAGCAGTTCTTC
TRBV5-1	TRBJ2-2	NA	NA	CASSPEVNTGELFF	TGCGCCAGCAGCCCGGAGGTTAACACCGGGGAGCTGTTTTTT
TRBV7-8	TRBJ1-2	TRBD1	NA	CASSPDRGMRYGYTF	TGTGCCAGCAGCCCAGACAGGGGGATGAGGTATGGCTACACCTTC
TRBV19	TRBJ1-5	NA	NA	CASSIGRGVAQPQHF	TGTGCCAGTAGTATAGGTCGGGGGGTAGCACAGCCCCAGCATTTT
TRBV2	TRBJ1-1	TRBD1	NA	CASRTGGGRTEAFF	TGTGCCAGCAGGACAGGGGGTGGAAGGACTGAAGCTTTCTTT
TRBV18	TRBJ2-4	TRBD1	NA	CASSLMDRGALNIQYF	TGTGCCAGCTCACTCATGGACAGGGGGGCTTTAAACATTCAGTACTTC
TRBV5-6	TRBJ1-6	TRBD1	NA	CASSLKGAVSSYNSPLHF	TGTGCCAGCAGCTTGAAGGGGGCCGTCAGCTCCTATAATTCACCCCTCCACTTT
TRBV19	TRBJ1-1	NA	NA	CASSIQGLDDRSEAFF	TGTGCCAGTAGTATACAAGGGCTGGACGACAGGAGTGAAGCTTTCTTT
TRBV19	TRBJ2-1	NA	once	CASSVGLKHNEQFF	TGTGCCAGTAGTGTGGGACTGAAGCACAATGAGCAGTTCTTC
TRBV19	TRBJ1-1	TRBD1	few	CASTARGLSEAFF	TGTGCCAGTACCGCCAGGGGGCTTAGTGAAGCTTTCTTT
TRBV7-9	TRBJ1-5	NA	NA	CASSLAAGGNQPQHF	TGTGCCAGCAGCTTAGCTGCGGGGGGGAATCAGCCCCAGCATTTT
TRBV19	TRBJ2-3	TRBD2	NA	CATRQRRGGSTDTQYF	TGTGCCACAAGACAAAGGCGGGGGGGCAGCACAGATACGCAGTATTTT
TRBV25-1	TRBJ2-3	TRBD1	NA	CASSALDRGTDTQYF	TGTGCCAGCAGTGCCTTAGACAGGGGGACAGATACGCAGTATTTT
TRBV30	TRBJ1-4	NA	once	CAWKLLGEKLFF	TGTGCCTGGAAACTACTAGGAGAAAAACTGTTTTTT
TRBV3-1/TRBV3-2	TRBJ1-1	NA	once	CASSQSRALSPTEAFF	TGTGCCAGCAGCCAGTCCAGGGCTCTTTCGCCGACTGAAGCTTTCTTT
TRBV5-4	TRBJ2-1	NA	NA	CASSLVQGRVYNEQFF	TGTGCCAGCAGCTTGGTCCAGGGGAGAGTTTACAATGAGCAGTTCTTC
TRBV19	TRBJ1-2	NA	NA	CASSTPQGLSYGYTF	TGTGCCAGTAGTACCCCACAGGGACTAAGCTATGGCTACACCTTC
TRBV6-6	TRBJ1-1	TRBD1	NA	CASTGTWTGFEAFF	TGTGCCAGCACAGGGACTTGGACAGGCTTTGAAGCTTTCTTT
TRBV19	TRBJ1-1	NA	NA	CASTGFLGLEAEAFF	TGTGCCAGTACAGGGTTTCTCGGTCTCGAGGCTGAAGCTTTCTTT
TRBV2	TRBJ2-2	TRBD2	NA	CASRERTSGGANGELFF	TGTGCCAGCAGAGAGAGGACTAGCGGGGGGGCGAACGGGGAGCTGTTTTTT
TRBV7-9	TRBJ1-1	NA	NA	CASSQGGADLEAFF	TGTGCCAGCAGCCAGGGAGGGGCGGATCTTGAAGCTTTCTTT
TRBV7-6	TRBJ2-5	TRBD2	NA	CASSLERPSGQETQYF	TGTGCCAGCAGCTTAGAGCGGCCTAGCGGACAAGAGACCCAGTACTTC
TRBV19	TRBJ2-7	TRBD1	NA	CASSMGVRQGDYEQYF	TGTGCCAGTAGTATGGGAGTAAGGCAGGGGGACTACGAGCAGTACTTC
TRBV5-1	TRBJ1-6	NA	NA	CASSLGTTRSNSPLHF	TGCGCCAGCAGCCTCGGGACTACACGGTCAAATTCACCCCTCCACTTT
TRBV9	TRBJ2-3	TRBD2	NA	CASSVGAGEVTDTQYF	TGTGCCAGCAGCGTAGGGGCGGGGGAGGTCACAGATACGCAGTATTTT
TRBV18	TRBJ2-7	TRBD2	NA	CASSPIGAGGTYEQYF	TGTGCCAGCTCACCGATTGGAGCGGGGGGTACCTACGAGCAGTACTTC
TRBV6-6	TRBJ1-2	NA	NA	CASSPGTDYYGYTF	TGTGCCAGCAGTCCCGGGACTGACTACTATGGCTACACCTTC